This T cell receptor beta chain came from a study of tumor and adjacent non-tumor tissue in lung cancer. At the level of the study: Histology: 12 adenocarcinoma, a couple of squamous cell carcinoma, 1 small cell lung cancer. Samples averaged about 4.2 million productive TCRbeta reads each. General study findings and limits: Tumor tissue had significantly higher TCR diversity than normal lung. In normal lung, the top 100 clones were significantly more dominant than in tumor.

A word on this clonotype: Its antigen is not identified.

The library came from three nested PCR rounds adapted from ARM-PCR protocols. Each CDR3 protein gets one entry after TCRdb re-called the multiplex PCR reads with MiXCR. The table lists 95,000 to 150,000 distinct CDR3 sequences, over 65% of them singletons. This sample's RNA came from whole unsorted tissue. The CDR3 runs to 13 residues. V was shortened by 11 bases and J by 2 bases, with 13 bases between the two germline ends. The source of this sequence is a man aged 25 to 40 with non-small cell lung cancer. Sequencing used lung tumor tissue. This rearrangement joins TRBV12-3 or TRBV12-4 to TRBJ2-4; a possible D gene is TRBD1 (5 bases). This chain's CDR3 is CASGAGSKNIQYF. The CDR3 DNA is TGTGCCTCGGGCGCAGGGTCCAAAAACATTCAGTACTTC.